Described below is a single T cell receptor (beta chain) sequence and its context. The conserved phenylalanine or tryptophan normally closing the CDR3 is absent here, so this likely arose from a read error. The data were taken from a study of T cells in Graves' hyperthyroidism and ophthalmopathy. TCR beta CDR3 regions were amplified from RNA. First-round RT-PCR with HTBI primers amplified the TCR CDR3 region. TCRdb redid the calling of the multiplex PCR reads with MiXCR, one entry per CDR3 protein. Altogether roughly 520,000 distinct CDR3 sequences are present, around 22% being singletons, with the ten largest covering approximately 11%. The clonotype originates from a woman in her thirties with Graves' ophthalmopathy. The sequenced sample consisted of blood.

Written as DNA, the CDR3 is TGTGCCAGCAGATACTCCAGGCGCACCGGGGAGCTGTTTTTG. This codes for CASRYSRRTGELFL. This chain uses TRBV27 with TRBJ2-2; no firm D call. The CDR3 spans 14 residues. Germline CDR1 and CDR2: MNHEY and SMNVEV (reference sequence). Trimming shortened V by 6 bases and J by 4 bases, and 12 bases separated the two germline ends.